This T cell receptor (beta chain) was documented in a study of blood T cell repertoires in COVID-19. Overall study: The samples span acute and convalescent COVID-19 from the United States, Italy and Spain. T cells, B-cell-depleted T cells, or PBMCs supplied cDNA or gDNA.

Per the original data handling: Scientists estimated how many nucleated cells there were by amplifying reference gene primers. Using immunoSEQ multiplex PCR, the repertoire was profiled, and TCRdb retains in-frame clones only, with some absent. The V and J calls and clone size come from that table; D and trimming were worked out from the DNA. This table has around 200,000 clones, around nine tenths appearing once. The sequencing input was peripheral blood. The clonotype comes from a man aged 18 to 30 with active or convalescent COVID-19.

The CDR3 reads CASSLTGEVGYTF. In nucleotides, the CDR3 is TGTGCCAGCAGCCTGACAGGGGAGGTTGGCTACACCTTC. The gene calls are TRBV5-4 and TRBJ1-2; 8 nucleotides line up with TRBD1. V was pared by 4 bases and J by 7 bases, with 6 bases of the junction left unmatched. The CDR3 consists of 13 residues. The germline CDR1 and CDR2 sequences are SGHNT and YYREEE (reference sequence).